This T cell receptor beta chain was recovered during a study of memory CD4+ T cells and cytomegalovirus serostatus. Overall study: Donors were healthy Belgian adults, 9 CMV seropositive and under 30 seronegative. General observations from the study: Median bootstrapped AUC for CMV status was roughly 0.95 originally, around 0.91 US-trained.

Per the original methods: Out-of-frame sequences were removed, leaving 2,204,828 distinct TCRbeta sequences. The protocol was immunoSEQ multiplex PCR, while the TCRdb copy is restricted to in-frame clones and leaves out a portion. V, J and clone size were drawn from that table, and D and trimming were deduced from the DNA. The sample carries tens of thousands of clones, around 80% recorded once. With respect to this clone: As yet, its antigen is unknown.

V lost 6 bases and J 5 bases, leaving 13 bases between the germline ends. The CDR3 length is 13 residues. Germline-derived CDR1 and CDR2 are MNHNY and SVGAGI (reference sequence). Single viable CD3+CD4+CD8-CD45RO+ cells were sorted as the memory CD4+ T cells. The rearrangement uses TRBV6-6 and TRBJ1-1, with a tentative D call TRBD1 (5 bases). The source of this sequence is an adult in good health and CMV-seronegative. The sequenced sample consisted of memory CD4+ T cells from blood. CDR3 amino acids: CASSRGGGTEAFF. The CDR3 DNA follows: TGTGCCAGCAGCCGTGGGGGGGGGACTGAAGCTTTCTTT.